These T cell receptor beta chains were read from a single sample in a study of response to subunit inactivated influenza vaccine. One entry per CDR3 protein, called by TCRdb with MiXCR from the RT-PCR reads. The table has approximately 170,000 distinct CDR3 sequences, approximately 15% seen once; the top ten hold 20% to 30%. Specimen: CD8+ T cells sorted from PBMCs, collected less than 6 days after vaccination. The source of these receptors is a man aged 45-65 years who received an inactivated influenza vaccine. Each CDR3 is given without its conserved first and last residue.

v_gene	CDR3aa
TRBV28	ASSPTGTGYSEQY
TRBV20-1	SAETPAPPMNTEAF
TRBV12-3/TRBV12-4	ASSPVTGVHNEQF
TRBV6-2/TRBV6-3	ASTKRGTEAF
TRBV4-3	ASSRRQGANYNEQF
TRBV20-1	SARSGLAGKYFSTDTQY
TRBV11-2	ASSPGGRSIYGYT
TRBV11-2	ASSSHRGTAGTSLYEQY
TRBV9	ASSGGLATDTQY
TRBV7-9	ASSLKRGVIDEQF
TRBV12-3/TRBV12-4	ASSYRVGYEQY
TRBV20-1	SARDPESHYEQY
TRBV9	ASSVEGRAGETQY
TRBV9	ASSVEEGMNTEAF
TRBV9	ASSPGQGLGNEQF
TRBV20-1	SARRTSGSSYNEQF
TRBV12-3/TRBV12-4	ASSPTRGETQY
TRBV7-9	ASSSLTSINTDTQY
TRBV20-1	SARDGWTVQWPQH
TRBV4-3	ASSQGVLTNEKLF
TRBV4-1	ASSQERSYNEQF
TRBV30	ASTKNNEQF
TRBV7-9	ASSLDRGVNEQY
TRBV14	ASSQDMWRGDNEQF
TRBV6-5	ASSYEVSYNEQF
TRBV10-3	AISESSGAYNEQF
TRBV20-1	SARKANTEAF
TRBV27	ASRPGQGETDTQY